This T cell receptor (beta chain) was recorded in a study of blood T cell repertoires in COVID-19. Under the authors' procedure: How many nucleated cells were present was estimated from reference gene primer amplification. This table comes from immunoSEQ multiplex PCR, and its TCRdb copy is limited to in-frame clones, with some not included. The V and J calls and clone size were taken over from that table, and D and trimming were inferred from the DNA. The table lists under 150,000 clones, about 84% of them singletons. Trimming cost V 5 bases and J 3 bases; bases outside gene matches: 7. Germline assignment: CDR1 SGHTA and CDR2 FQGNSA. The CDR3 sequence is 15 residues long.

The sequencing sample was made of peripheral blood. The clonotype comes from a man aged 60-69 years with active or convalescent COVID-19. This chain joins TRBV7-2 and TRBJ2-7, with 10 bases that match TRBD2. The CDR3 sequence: CASSEREGPFYEQYF. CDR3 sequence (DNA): TGTGCCAGCAGCGAGCGGGAGGGCCCGTTCTACGAGCAGTACTTC.